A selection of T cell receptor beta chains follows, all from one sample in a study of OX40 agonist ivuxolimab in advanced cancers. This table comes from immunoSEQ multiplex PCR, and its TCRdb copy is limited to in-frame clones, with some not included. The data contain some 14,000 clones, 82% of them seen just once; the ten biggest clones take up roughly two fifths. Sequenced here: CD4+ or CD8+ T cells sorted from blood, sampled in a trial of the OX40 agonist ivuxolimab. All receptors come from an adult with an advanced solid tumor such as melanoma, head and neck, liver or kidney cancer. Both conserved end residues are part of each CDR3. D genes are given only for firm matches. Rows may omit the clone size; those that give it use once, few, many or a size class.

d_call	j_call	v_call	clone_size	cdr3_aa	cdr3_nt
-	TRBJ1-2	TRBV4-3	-	CASSPGAGFGFGYTF	TGCGCCAGCAGCCCTGGGGCGGGATTCGGCTTTGGCTACACCTTC
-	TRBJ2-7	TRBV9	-	CASSAGDPEAYEQYF	TGTGCCAGCAGCGCAGGCGACCCAGAGGCCTACGAGCAGTACTTC
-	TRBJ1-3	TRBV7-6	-	CASSLEDGNTIYF	TGTGCCAGCAGCTTGGAGGATGGAAACACCATATATTTT
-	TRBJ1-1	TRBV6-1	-	CASSAQAAGNTEAFF	TGTGCCAGCAGTGCTCAGGCTGCGGGGAACACTGAAGCTTTCTTT
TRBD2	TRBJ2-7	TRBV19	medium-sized	CASSLTSGEAYEQYF	TGTGCCAGTAGTTTGACTAGCGGAGAAGCCTACGAGCAGTACTTC
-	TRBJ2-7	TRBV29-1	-	CSVDYGRHEQYF	TGCAGCGTTGACTACGGTCGGCACGAGCAGTACTTC
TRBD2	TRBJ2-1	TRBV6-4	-	CASSGLAGGYNEQFF	TGTGCCAGCAGTGGACTAGCGGGGGGGTACAATGAGCAGTTCTTC
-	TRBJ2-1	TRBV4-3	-	CASSQEVGYTYNEQFF	TGCGCCAGCAGCCAAGAGGTGGGCTACACCTACAATGAGCAGTTCTTC
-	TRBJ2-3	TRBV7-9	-	CASSLTSPGGVADTQYF	TGTGCCAGCAGCTTAACCTCTCCGGGGGGCGTGGCAGATACGCAGTATTTT
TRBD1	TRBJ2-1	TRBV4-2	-	CASSLSPGQGNEQFF	TGTGCCAGCAGCCTCTCGCCGGGACAGGGAAATGAGCAGTTCTTC
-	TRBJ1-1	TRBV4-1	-	CASSHGGERTEAFF	TGCGCCAGCAGCCATGGGGGAGAACGAACTGAAGCTTTCTTT
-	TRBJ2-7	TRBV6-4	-	CASSDSGRMGPNYEQYF	TGTGCCAGCAGTGACTCGGGTCGTATGGGTCCGAACTACGAGCAGTACTTC
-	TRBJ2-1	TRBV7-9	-	CASSPRGGLYNEQFF	TGTGCCAGCAGCCCAAGGGGGGGACTATACAATGAGCAGTTCTTC
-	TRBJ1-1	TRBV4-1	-	CASSQIRGWAEAFF	TGCGCCAGCAGCCAAATCAGGGGTTGGGCTGAAGCTTTCTTT
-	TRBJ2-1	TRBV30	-	CAWSVHSGSYNEQFF	TGTGCCTGGAGTGTTCACAGCGGATCCTACAATGAGCAGTTCTTC
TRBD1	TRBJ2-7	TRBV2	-	CASSGTGYDEQYF	TGTGCCAGCAGCGGGACAGGGTACGACGAGCAGTACTTC
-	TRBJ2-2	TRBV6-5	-	CASSYYGSGELFF	TGTGCCAGCAGTTATTATGGGTCGGGGGAGCTGTTTTTT
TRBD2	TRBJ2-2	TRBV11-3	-	CASSLGAGAYTGELFF	TGTGCCAGCAGCTTAGGAGCGGGGGCGTACACCGGGGAGCTGTTTTTT
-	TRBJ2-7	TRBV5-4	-	CASSPPDGAYEQYF	TGTGCCAGCAGCCCTCCGGACGGAGCCTACGAGCAGTACTTC
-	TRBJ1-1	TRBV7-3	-	CASSLLRGAEAFF	TGTGCCAGCAGCTTATTACGGGGCGCTGAAGCTTTCTTT
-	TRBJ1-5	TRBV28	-	CASRGTHSNQPQHF	TGTGCCAGCAGAGGGACTCATAGCAATCAGCCCCAGCATTTT
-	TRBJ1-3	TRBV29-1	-	CSGAYLNTIYF	TGCAGCGGAGCATATCTAAACACCATATATTTT
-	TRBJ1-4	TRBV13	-	CASSQRTSTNEKLFF	TGTGCCAGCAGCCAACGGACATCAACTAATGAAAAACTGTTTTTT
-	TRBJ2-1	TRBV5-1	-	CASQGVPSYNEQFF	TGCGCCAGTCAAGGGGTCCCCTCCTACAATGAGCAGTTCTTC
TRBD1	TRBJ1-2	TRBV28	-	CASSPWTGGYGYTF	TGTGCCAGCAGCCCCTGGACAGGGGGCTATGGCTACACCTTC
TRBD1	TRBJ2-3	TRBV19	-	CASSIGTASTDTQYF	TGTGCCAGTAGTATTGGGACAGCTAGCACAGATACGCAGTATTTT
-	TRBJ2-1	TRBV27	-	CASSFNSGTYNEQFF	TGTGCCAGCAGTTTCAATAGCGGAACCTACAATGAGCAGTTCTTC
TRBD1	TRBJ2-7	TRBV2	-	CASSDWGQGDYYKTYEQYF	TGTGCCAGCAGTGATTGGGGACAGGGTGATTACTACAAAACCTACGAGCAGTACTTC
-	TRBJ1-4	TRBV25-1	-	CASSEAFSGLEKLFF	TGTGCCAGCAGTGAAGCGTTCAGCGGGCTTGAAAAACTGTTTTTT
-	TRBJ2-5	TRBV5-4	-	CASSLNSIIVLSKQETQYF	TGTGCCAGCAGCTTGAACTCGATTATCGTTTTATCAAAGCAAGAGACCCAGTACTTC
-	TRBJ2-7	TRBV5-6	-	CASSLHLGPYEQYF	TGTGCCAGCAGCTTGCATCTGGGGCCCTACGAGCAGTACTTC
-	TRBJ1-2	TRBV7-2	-	CASTIGGGRGDYGYTF	TGTGCCAGCACCATAGGGGGAGGGAGGGGAGACTATGGCTACACCTTC
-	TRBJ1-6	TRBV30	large	CAWREFQGFNSPLHF	TGTGCCTGGAGAGAATTCCAGGGGTTTAATTCACCCCTCCACTTT
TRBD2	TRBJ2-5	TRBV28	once	CASSLITSGARETQYF	TGTGCCAGCAGTTTGATAACTAGCGGGGCCCGAGAGACCCAGTACTTC
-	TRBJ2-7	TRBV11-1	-	CASTPVGEYEQYF	TGTGCCAGCACCCCGGTAGGGGAGTACGAGCAGTACTTC
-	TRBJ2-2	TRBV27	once	CASSHRGLLSGELFF	TGTGCCAGCAGTCACAGGGGACTACTTTCCGGGGAGCTGTTTTTT
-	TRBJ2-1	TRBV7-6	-	CASSQRQIPLIYNEQFF	TGTGCCAGCAGCCAGCGACAAATTCCTCTTATTTACAATGAGCAGTTCTTC
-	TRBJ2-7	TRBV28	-	CASIKGGIYEQYF	TGTGCCAGCATCAAAGGGGGAATATACGAGCAGTACTTC
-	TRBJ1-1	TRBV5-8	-	CASSLTGSTEAFF	TGTGCCAGCAGCCTAACAGGTAGCACTGAAGCTTTCTTT
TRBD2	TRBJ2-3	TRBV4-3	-	CASSHTSGGTDTQYF	TGCGCCAGCAGCCATACTAGCGGGGGCACAGATACGCAGTATTTT
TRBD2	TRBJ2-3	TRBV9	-	CASSVDPGGSTDTQYF	TGTGCCAGCAGCGTAGATCCGGGAGGGAGCACAGATACGCAGTATTTT
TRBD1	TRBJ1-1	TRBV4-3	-	CASSQAYRGHTEAFF	TGCGCCAGCAGCCAAGCGTACAGGGGACACACTGAAGCTTTCTTT
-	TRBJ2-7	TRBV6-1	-	CASSYVYEQYF	TGTGCCAGCAGTTATGTCTACGAGCAGTACTTC
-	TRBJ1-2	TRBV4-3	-	CASSQGAGAYYGYTF	TGCGCCAGCAGCCAAGGTGCAGGGGCTTACTATGGCTACACCTTC
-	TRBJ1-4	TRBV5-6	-	CASSLGAGNEKLFF	TGTGCCAGCAGCTTGGGGGCAGGGAATGAAAAACTGTTTTTT
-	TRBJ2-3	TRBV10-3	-	CAISEGSTDTQYF	TGTGCCATCAGTGAGGGGTCCACAGATACGCAGTATTTT